This T cell receptor beta chain was captured by sequencing in a study of blood T cell repertoires in COVID-19. Study-level information: The analysed material was cDNA or gDNA that came from T cells, B-cell-depleted T cells, or PBMCs.

With V trimmed by 0 bases and J by 11 bases, 14 bases remained unmatched. Germline-derived CDR1 and CDR2 are KGHSH and LQKENI. The CDR3 runs 16 residues. Authors' data handling: Amplifying reference gene primers gave estimates of nucleated cell counts. The repertoire was sequenced with immunoSEQ multiplex PCR; TCRdb's copy has only in-frame clones and lacks some. V, J and clone size are taken as reported in that table, and D and trimming were inferred from the DNA itself. The sample records hundreds of thousands of clones, under 90% being singletons. The origin of this receptor is an elderly woman with active or convalescent COVID-19. Material: peripheral blood. This rearrangement joins TRBV18 to TRBJ2-5; TRBD1 matches 8 bases. The chain's CDR3 is CASSPPGTAGGGLQYF. In nucleotides, the CDR3 is TGTGCCAGCTCACCACCAGGTACAGCAGGGGGCGGTCTTCAGTACTTC. Filled out from reference TRBV18 and TRBJ2-5, the complete variable domain reads NAGVMQNPRHLVRRRGQEARLRCSPMKGHSHVYWYRQLPEEGLKFMVYLQKENIIDESGMPKERFSAEFPKEGPSILRIQQVVRGDSAAYFCASSPPGTAGGGLQYFGPGTRLLVL.